The 7 T cell receptor beta chains reported below all come from one sample, sequenced in a study of regulatory T cells in long-lasting Graves disease. Construction of the TCR beta libraries employed iRepertoire HTBI primers in conjunction with Arm-PCR of CDR3 regions. TCRdb independently ran MiXCR on the multiplex PCR reads; one entry per CDR3 protein. This sample carries a few hundred thousand distinct CDR3 sequences, approximately 15% of them seen once, and the ten largest clones take roughly 10%. The time point denotes: newly diagnosed GD, antithyroid drugs for less than 3 months. After RNA was extracted from PBMCs, the TCR library was made from it. The same data also went into a second study, on T cells in Graves' hyperthyroidism and ophthalmopathy.

This specimen was peripheral blood mononuclear cells (PBMCs), taken at new diagnosis, from a patient treated with antithyroid drugs. The receptor set was obtained from a man aged 30 to 39 with Graves disease.

Notes on this clonotype: A much larger clone lies one base from this, so it may be a read error. V usage is TRBV25-1 and J usage is TRBJ2-5; no clear D gene. Trimming removed 6 bases from V and 4 bases from J, with 0 bases in between. Germline CDR1 is MGHDK and CDR2 is SYGVNS. This CDR3 has 9 amino acids. The CDR3 loop is CASRETQYF. CDR3 coding DNA: TGTGCCAGCAGAGAGACCCAGTACTTC.

This chain links TRBV24-1 with TRBJ2-1; D is uncertain. CDR1 is KGHDR and CDR2 is SFDVKD in the germline V gene. The CDR3 has 13 amino acids. The V end lost 4 bases, the J end lost 8 bases, and 11 bases lay between the germline ends. The CDR3 loop is CATSDRYLDEQFF. The CDR3 nucleotides are TGTGCCACCAGTGACAGGTACTTGGATGAGCAGTTCTTC.

In the case of this clonotype: Since a much larger clone is just one base distant, this may be a read error. The chain joins TRBV18 to TRBJ2-7; D not resolved. The ends were cut back, 4 bases at V and 5 bases at J, with 15 bases in the middle. In germline, CDR1 is KGHSH, CDR2 LQKENI. The CDR3 sequence is 14 residues long. CDR3 DNA: TGTGCCAGCTCACTCATCGGAGAGGAAGACGAGCAGTACTTC. Amino acid sequence: CASSLIGEEDEQYF.

About this clonotype itself: A clone one base away is much larger, so this may be a read error. The chain combines TRBV15 with TRBJ1-5, with TRBD1 identical over 8 bases. Germline V gene data show CDR1 as LNHNV and CDR2 as YYDKDF (reference sequence). This CDR3 region has 15 residues. The trim removed 5 bases at V and 3 bases at J, leaving 6 bases unmatched. In DNA, the CDR3 is TGTGCCACCAGCGAACAGGGGGAAATCAATCAGCCCCAGCATTTT. Translating it yields CATSEQGEINQPQHF.

In this sample, this clonotype turned up many times. This chain connects TRBV6-9 to TRBJ2-5, with 10 positions matching TRBD1. V gave up 4 bases and J gave up 1 base; unmatched junction bases: 3. Germline V gene data show CDR1 as MNHGY and CDR2 as SVAAGI. The CDR3 spans 15 residues. The CDR3 DNA reads TGTGCCAGCAGTTTAGGACAGGGGGTCCAAGAGACCCAGTACTTC. Translation: CASSLGQGVQETQYF.

This clonotype appeared many times. The chain combines TRBV28 with TRBJ2-1; a possible D gene is TRBD2 (6 bases). Germline V gene data show CDR1 as MDHEN and CDR2 as SYDVKM. The germline V and J ends were trimmed by 8 bases and 8 bases, with 13 bases remaining between them. This CDR3 is 12 amino acids long. CDR3 sequence (DNA): TGTGCCAGCCAATCTGGGGGGTATGAGCAGTTCTTC. Its protein product is CASQSGGYEQFF.

This clonotype has ten or more counts. The V and J genes are TRBV12-3 or TRBV12-4 and TRBJ1-5; 12 bases align to TRBD1. The CDR3 has 16 residues. V shed 5 bases, J shed 6 bases, and the junction held 8 bases outside the gene matches. CDR3 bases: TGTGCCAGCAGTCCCTACGGGACAGGGGGCTTTCAGCCCCAGCATTTT. Translating it yields CASSPYGTGGFQPQHF.